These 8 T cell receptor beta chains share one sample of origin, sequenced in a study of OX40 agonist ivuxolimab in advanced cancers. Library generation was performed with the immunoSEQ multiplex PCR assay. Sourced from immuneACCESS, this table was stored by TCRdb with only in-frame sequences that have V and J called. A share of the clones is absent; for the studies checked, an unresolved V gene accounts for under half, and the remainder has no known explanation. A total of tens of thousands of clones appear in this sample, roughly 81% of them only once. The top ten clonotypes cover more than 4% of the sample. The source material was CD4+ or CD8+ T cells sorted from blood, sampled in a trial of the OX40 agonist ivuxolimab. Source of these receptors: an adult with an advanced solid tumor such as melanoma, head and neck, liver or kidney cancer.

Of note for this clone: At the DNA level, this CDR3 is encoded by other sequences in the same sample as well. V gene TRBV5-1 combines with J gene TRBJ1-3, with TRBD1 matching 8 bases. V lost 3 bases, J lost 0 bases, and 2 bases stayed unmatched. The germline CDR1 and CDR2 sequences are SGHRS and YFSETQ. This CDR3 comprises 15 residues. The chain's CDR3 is CASSSDRGSGNTIYF. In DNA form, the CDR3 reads TGCGCCAGCAGCTCAGACAGGGGCTCTGGAAACACCATATATTTT.

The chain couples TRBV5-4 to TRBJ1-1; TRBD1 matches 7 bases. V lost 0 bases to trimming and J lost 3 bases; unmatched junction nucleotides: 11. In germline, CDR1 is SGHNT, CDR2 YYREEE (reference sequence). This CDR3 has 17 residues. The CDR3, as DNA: TGTGCCAGCAGCTTGGGGACCCGACAGGGCCGCGACACTGAAGCTTTCTTT. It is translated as CASSLGTRQGRDTEAFF.

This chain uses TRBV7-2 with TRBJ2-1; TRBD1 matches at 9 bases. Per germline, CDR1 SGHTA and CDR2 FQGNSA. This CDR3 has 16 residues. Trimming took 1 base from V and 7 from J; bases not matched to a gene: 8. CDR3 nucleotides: TGTGCCAGCAGCTTAGTCGGGACAGGGAGGAGGAATGAGCAGTTCTTC. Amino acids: CASSLVGTGRRNEQFF.

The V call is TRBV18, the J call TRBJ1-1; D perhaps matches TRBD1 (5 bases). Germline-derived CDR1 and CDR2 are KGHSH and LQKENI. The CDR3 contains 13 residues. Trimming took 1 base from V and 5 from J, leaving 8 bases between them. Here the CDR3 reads CASSPLSGTEAFF. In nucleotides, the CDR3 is TGTGCCAGCTCACCACTGTCAGGGACTGAAGCTTTCTTT.

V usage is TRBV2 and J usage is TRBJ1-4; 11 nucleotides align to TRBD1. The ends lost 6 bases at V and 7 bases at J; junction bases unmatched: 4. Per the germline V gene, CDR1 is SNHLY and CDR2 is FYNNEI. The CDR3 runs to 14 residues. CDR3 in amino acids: CASRAGTGGEKLFF. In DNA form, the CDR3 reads TGTGCCAGCAGAGCCGGGACAGGGGGTGAAAAACTGTTTTTT.

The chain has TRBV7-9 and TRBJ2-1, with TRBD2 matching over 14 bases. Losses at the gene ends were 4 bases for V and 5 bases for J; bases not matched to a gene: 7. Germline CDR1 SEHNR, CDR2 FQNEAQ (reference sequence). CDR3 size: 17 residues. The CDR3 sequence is CASSYKRLAGGDNEQFF. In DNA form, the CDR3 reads TGTGCCAGCAGCTACAAGCGACTAGCGGGGGGGGACAATGAGCAGTTCTTC.

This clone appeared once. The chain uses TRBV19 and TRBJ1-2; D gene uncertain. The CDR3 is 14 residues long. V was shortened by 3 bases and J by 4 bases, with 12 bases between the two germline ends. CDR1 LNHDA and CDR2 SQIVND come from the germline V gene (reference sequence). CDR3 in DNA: TGTGCCAGTAGTATTGGAACAGCTGTCTATGGCTACACCTTC. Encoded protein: CASSIGTAVYGYTF.

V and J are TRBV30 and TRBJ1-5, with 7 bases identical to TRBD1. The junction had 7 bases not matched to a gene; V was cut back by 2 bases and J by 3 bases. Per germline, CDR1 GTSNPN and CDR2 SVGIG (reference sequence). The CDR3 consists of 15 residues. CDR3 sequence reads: CAWSIGTAINQPQHF. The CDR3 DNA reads TGTGCCTGGAGTATTGGGACAGCGATCAATCAGCCCCAGCATTTT.